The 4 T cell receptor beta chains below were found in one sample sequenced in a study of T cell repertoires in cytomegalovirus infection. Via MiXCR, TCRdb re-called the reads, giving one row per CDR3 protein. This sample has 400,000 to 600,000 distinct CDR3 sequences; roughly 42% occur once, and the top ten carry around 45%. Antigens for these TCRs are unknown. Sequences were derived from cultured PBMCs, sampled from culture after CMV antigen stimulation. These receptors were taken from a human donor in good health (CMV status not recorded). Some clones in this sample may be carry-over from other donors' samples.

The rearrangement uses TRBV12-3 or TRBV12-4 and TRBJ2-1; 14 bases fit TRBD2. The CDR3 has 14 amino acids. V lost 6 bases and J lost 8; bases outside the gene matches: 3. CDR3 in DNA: TGTGCCAGCAGCGAGGGACTAGCGGGAGATGAGCAGTTCTTC. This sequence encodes CASSEGLAGDEQFF.

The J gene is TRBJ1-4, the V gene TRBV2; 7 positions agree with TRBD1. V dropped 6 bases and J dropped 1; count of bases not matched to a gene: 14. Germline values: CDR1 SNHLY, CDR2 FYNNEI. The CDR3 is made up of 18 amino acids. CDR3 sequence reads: CASSSPRTGSGTNEKLFF. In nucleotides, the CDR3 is TGTGCCAGCAGCTCGCCCCGGACAGGCTCGGGAACTAATGAAAAACTGTTTTTT.

The CDR3 DNA sequence: TGTGCCAGCAGGGGGGGCAGGGCCGGAACGTACGAGCAGTACTTC. It yields the protein CASRGGRAGTYEQYF. The chain combines TRBV12-3 or TRBV12-4 with TRBJ2-7; perhaps D is TRBD1 or TRBD2 (6 bases each). The CDR3 is 15 amino acids. Trimming removed 6 bases at V and 4 bases at J, with 19 bases between.

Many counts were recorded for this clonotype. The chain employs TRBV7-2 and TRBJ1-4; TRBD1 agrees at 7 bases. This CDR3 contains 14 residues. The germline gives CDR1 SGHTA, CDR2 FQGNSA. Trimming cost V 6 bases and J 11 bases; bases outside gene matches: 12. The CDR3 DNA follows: TGTGCCAGCAGACGGGGACAGATGGGGGGGAAACTGTTTTTT. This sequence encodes CASRRGQMGGKLFF.